The 25 T cell receptor beta chains below were found in one sample sequenced in a study of CD8+ T cells in alopecia areata (dated by TCRdb to 2016 to 2019). The label giving this sample's time point can be read as: around 26 weeks on oral tofacitinib. The treatment or condition label, as the study defines it: oral pan-JAK inhibitor, 5-10 mg twice daily. The protocol used for the library was the immunoSEQ multiplex PCR assay. RNA was extracted from all samples and reverse transcribed into cDNA, which served as template for TCR sequencing. TCRdb carries this immuneACCESS record with in-frame sequences only. Its versions omit some clonotypes, under half of them owing to an unresolved V gene in the studies checked, with the rest unexplained. This sample comprises 150,000 to 200,000 clones, 60% of them detected only once. The ten largest clones add up to just over 1% of the sample. The starting material was CD4+ T cells sorted from blood, obtained at week 24, from a patient treated with tofacitinib. The receptor source for this set is a human donor with alopecia areata.

This clone was detected a few times. The chain is built from TRBV25-1 and TRBJ1-5, with 9 bases identical to TRBD1. V lost 8 bases to trimming and J lost 7 bases; unmatched junction nucleotides: 6. CDR1 is MGHDK, CDR2 SYGVNS, per germline. CDR3 size: 13 residues. The CDR3 reads CASAGQGRQPQHF. The CDR3 nucleotides are TGTGCCAGCGCCGGACAGGGGAGGCAGCCCCAGCATTTT.

This clone was picked up a small number of times. J is TRBJ1-2 and V is TRBV27; D is unclear. The CDR3 is 17 amino acids. Trimming took 5 bases from V and 5 from J, leaving 24 bases between them. Germline loops: CDR1 MNHEY, CDR2 SMNVEV (reference sequence). The CDR3 DNA reads as TGTGCCAGCAGTCCCACCTACTCCACGGCCAAGGGATATGGCTACACCTTC. Protein product: CASSPTYSTAKGYGYTF.

This clone was seen once. The chain has TRBV30 and TRBJ1-1, with D unresolved. CDR3 length: 13 amino acids. Between the trimmed V and J ends, which lost 3 bases and 0 bases, there was a span of 8 bases. Germline V lookup: CDR1 GTSNPN, CDR2 SVGIG (reference sequence). The CDR3 DNA is TGTGCCTGGAGCCAGACCCTGAACACTGAAGCTTTCTTT. Amino acids: CAWSQTLNTEAFF.

This clone was seen a few times. The V call is TRBV14, the J call TRBJ2-7; D is uncertain. This CDR3 is built from 12 residues. The germline V gene has CDR1 SGHDN and CDR2 FVKESK. The germline V and J ends were trimmed by 1 base and 3 bases, with 4 bases remaining between them. CDR3 DNA sequence: TGTGCCAGCAGCCAAGGGGTCTACGAGCAGTACTTC. This translates into CASSQGVYEQYF.

The chain links TRBV7-2 to TRBJ2-6; D may be TRBD2 (5 bases). This CDR3 region has 14 residues. CDR1 is SGHTA, CDR2 FQGNSA, per germline. V was cut by 2 bases and J by 8 bases, with 10 bases left in between. The DNA for the CDR3 is TGTGCCAGCAGCTTATTCCCGGGGACCAACGTCCTGACTTTC. This codes for CASSLFPGTNVLTF.

The chain recombines TRBV30 with TRBJ1-6; unclear D gene. Germline-derived CDR1 and CDR2 are GTSNPN and SVGIG (reference sequence). This CDR3 contains 13 residues. The V and J ends lost 1 base and 10 bases respectively, with 11 bases between them. The CDR3 spells CAWSEAMVSPLHF. CDR3 in DNA: TGTGCCTGGAGTGAAGCGATGGTCTCACCCCTCCACTTT.

The chain is built from TRBV5-6 and TRBJ2-4; maybe TRBD1 (5 bases). CDR1 is SGHDT and CDR2 is YYEEEE in the germline V gene. Trimming left V 4 bases short and J 6 bases short, with 14 bases between. The CDR3 is made up of 14 amino acids. CDR3 nucleotide sequence: TGTGCCAGCAGCACCAGGGTTTCAGTAAACATTCAGTACTTC. Encoded protein: CASSTRVSVNIQYF.

The sample holds a few counts of this clone. V is TRBV30 and J is TRBJ2-5; unclear D gene. Germline V gives CDR1 GTSNPN, CDR2 SVGIG (reference sequence). Deletions cut 4 bases from V and 5 bases from J, with 14 bases between. CDR3 size: 13 residues. The chain's CDR3 is CAWTPPGFETQYF. In nucleotides, the CDR3 is TGTGCCTGGACCCCCCCAGGCTTCGAGACCCAGTACTTC.

The V and J genes are TRBV30 and TRBJ1-6, with TRBD1 matching 8 bases. Trimming cost V 8 bases and J 14 bases; bases outside gene matches: 20. CDR1 GTSNPN and CDR2 SVGIG come from the germline V gene (reference sequence). The CDR3 is 15 amino acids. The CDR3, as DNA: TGTGCCCACCAAAATATACTAACAGGGGGTAGAACCCTCCACTTT. Amino acid sequence: CAHQNILTGGRTLHF.

The gene calls are TRBV6-1 and TRBJ2-5; D remains unclear. Germline values: CDR1 MNHNS, CDR2 SASEGT. The CDR3 is 14 residues long. V was clipped by 8 bases and J by 4 bases, with 17 bases between them. The CDR3 is CASLLRSQGETQYF. The DNA for the CDR3 is TGTGCCAGCCTTCTAAGGAGCCAAGGAGAGACCCAGTACTTC.

This chain uses TRBV30 with TRBJ1-3; the D gene is possibly TRBD1 (5 bases). Between the trimmed V and J ends, which lost 3 bases and 3 bases, there was a span of 15 bases. Per germline, CDR1 GTSNPN and CDR2 SVGIG (reference sequence). CDR3 length: 15 amino acids. As DNA, the CDR3 is TGTGCCTGGAGCGACGGGGCATCGGGTGGAAACACCATATATTTT. Protein: CAWSDGASGGNTIYF. Drawing the rest from reference TRBV30 and TRBJ1-3, the complete variable domain is SQTIHQWPATLVQPVGSPLSLECTVEGTSNPNLYWYRQAAGRGLQLLFYSVGIGQISSEVPQNLSASRPQDRQFILSSKKLLLSDSGFYLCAWSDGASGGNTIYFGEGSWLTVV.

This clone was observed a handful of times. The chain recombines TRBV4-3 with TRBJ2-1; D is ambiguous. V was clipped by 8 bases and J by 7 bases, with 9 bases between them. The CDR3 has 11 residues. The germline CDR1 and CDR2 sequences are LGHNA and YSLEER. In DNA, the CDR3 is TGCGCCAGCCGCTACGAGAATGAGCAGTTCTTC. As protein: CASRYENEQFF.

This chain uses TRBV7-2 with TRBJ2-3; D gene unclear. Deletions cut 1 base from V and 6 bases from J, with 5 bases between. The CDR3 extends over 12 amino acids. Germline-derived CDR1 and CDR2 are SGHTA and FQGNSA. The CDR3 DNA is TGTGCCAGCAGCTTAGTCGCGGATACGCAGTATTTT. Translation gives CASSLVADTQYF. Full variable domain (outside the CDR3, taken from reference TRBV7-2 and TRBJ2-3): GAGVSQSPSNKVTEKGKDVELRCDPISGHTALYWYRQSLGQGLEFLIYFQGNSAPDKSGLPSDRFSAERTGGSVSTLTIQRTQQEDSAVYLCASSLVADTQYFGPGTRLTVL.

The chain carries TRBV5-1 and TRBJ2-2, with D possibly matching TRBD2 (5 bases). The germline V gene encodes CDR1 SGHRS and CDR2 YFSETQ. CDR3 length: 14 amino acids. Deletions cut 0 bases from V and 6 bases from J, with 9 bases between. The DNA for the CDR3 is TGCGCCAGCAGCTTGGCCACTAGTTCCGGGGAGCTGTTTTTT. Encoded protein: CASSLATSSGELFF.

The chain combines TRBV30 with TRBJ1-1, with D maybe TRBD1 (5 bases). Deletions cut 3 bases from V and 0 bases from J, with 11 bases between. The CDR3 covers 14 residues. Germline V lookup: CDR1 GTSNPN, CDR2 SVGIG (reference sequence). The CDR3 spells CAWSRVVMNTEAFF. DNA of the CDR3: TGTGCCTGGAGCAGGGTCGTTATGAACACTGAAGCTTTCTTT. The full variable domain, in which reference TRBV30 and TRBJ1-1 provide the parts outside the CDR3, is SQTIHQWPATLVQPVGSPLSLECTVEGTSNPNLYWYRQAAGRGLQLLFYSVGIGQISSEVPQNLSASRPQDRQFILSSKKLLLSDSGFYLCAWSRVVMNTEAFFGQGTRLTVV.

The J gene is TRBJ2-4, the V gene TRBV7-3; D is perhaps TRBD2 (5 bases). CDR1 and CDR2 (germline): SGHTA, FQGTGA. There are 11 residues in the CDR3. V was cut by 5 bases and J by 8 bases, with 7 bases left in between. Here the CDR3 DNA reads TGTGCCAGCAGCCCGAGGGACATTCAGTACTTC. Its protein product is CASSPRDIQYF.

This clone appeared once. The V call is TRBV5-1, the J call TRBJ1-6, with 8 bases lining up with TRBD1. Per germline, CDR1 SGHRS and CDR2 YFSETQ. The CDR3 has 15 residues. With V trimmed by 6 bases and J by 8 bases, 10 bases remained unmatched. CDR3 residues: CASTPGQGDHSPLHF. DNA of the CDR3: TGCGCCAGCACCCCCGGACAGGGTGACCATTCACCCCTCCACTTT.

This chain connects TRBV15 to TRBJ1-2; D not certain. The CDR3 has 14 residues. V was cut by 1 base and J by 4 bases, with 10 bases left in between. CDR1 and CDR2 (germline): LNHNV, YYDKDF (reference sequence). CDR3 residues: CATSRAEVGYGYTF. The CDR3 region has the DNA TGTGCCACCAGCAGAGCCGAGGTTGGCTATGGCTACACCTTC.

The chain is built from TRBV15 and TRBJ1-4; a weak D match, TRBD1 (5 bases). V lost 5 bases and J 8 bases, leaving 15 bases between the germline ends. This CDR3 is built from 14 residues. Germline CDR1 is LNHNV and CDR2 is YYDKDF (reference sequence). For the CDR3, the DNA is TGTGCCACCAGCGTAGACCGGGGACGCGAAAAACTGTTTTTT. This codes for CATSVDRGREKLFF.

This chain links TRBV27 with TRBJ1-2, with D tentatively TRBD1 (6 bases). CDR1 and CDR2 (germline): MNHEY, SMNVEV (reference sequence). V lost 2 bases, J lost 2 bases, and 12 bases lay in between. The CDR3 is 15 amino acids. The CDR3 DNA sequence: TGTGCCAGCAGTTTAACTGGACAGCTAAACTATGGCTACACCTTC. Translated: CASSLTGQLNYGYTF.

V is TRBV5-6 and J is TRBJ1-1; D gene ambiguous. V lost 4 bases to trimming and J lost 0 bases, with 10 bases between them. Per the germline V gene, CDR1 is SGHDT and CDR2 is YYEEEE. This CDR3 contains 14 residues. DNA of the CDR3: TGTGCCAGCAGCCGTGGACGGCTGAACACTGAAGCTTTCTTT. Translated: CASSRGRLNTEAFF.

As for this clone: The junction shows a germline mismatch at one end, possibly a read error. The chain employs TRBV30 and TRBJ2-1, with D possibly matching TRBD1 (6 bases). Germline assignment: CDR1 GTSNPN and CDR2 SVGIG (reference sequence). The CDR3 consists of 13 residues. CDR3 coding DNA: TGTGCCTCCAGGGGTTTCTCCCACAATGAGCAGTTCTTC. This codes for CASRGFSHNEQFF.

There are a few counts of this clone. The CDR3 here is CASSAEQFF. The CDR3 DNA follows: TGTGCCAGCAGTGCTGAGCAGTTCTTC. This chain joins TRBV2 and TRBJ2-1; no reliable D call. V was shortened by 4 bases and J by 9 bases, with 1 base between the two germline ends. Per the germline V gene, CDR1 is SNHLY and CDR2 is FYNNEI. The CDR3 runs to 9 residues.

This clone was counted a few times. Other DNA sequences of this sample code for an identical CDR3. V usage is TRBV10-3 and J usage is TRBJ2-3; D is undetermined. The germline V and J ends were trimmed by 0 bases and 2 bases, with 0 bases remaining between them. In germline, CDR1 is ENHRY, CDR2 SYGVKD. The CDR3 runs 12 residues. As DNA, the CDR3 is TGTGCCATCAGTGAGTCCACAGATACGCAGTATTTT. Translation gives CAISESTDTQYF.

This chain uses TRBV5-1 with TRBJ2-7, with D hard to call. Germline CDR1 reads SGHRS; CDR2 reads YFSETQ. Trimming took 4 bases from V and 0 from J, leaving 11 bases between them. The CDR3 length is 14 residues. CDR3 DNA: TGCGCCAGCAGCGGCGGCCCGATCTCCTACGAGCAGTACTTC. Protein sequence: CASSGGPISYEQYF. Full variable domain (outside the CDR3, taken from reference TRBV5-1 and TRBJ2-7): KAGVTQTPRYLIKTRGQQVTLSCSPISGHRSVSWYQQTPGQGLQFLFEYFSETQRNKGNFPGRFSGRQFSNSRSEMNVSTLELGDSALYLCASSGGPISYEQYFGPGTRLTVT.